A selection of T cell receptor beta chains follows, all from one sample in a study of cytomegalovirus exposure and HLA in healthy donors. Measured with immunoSEQ multiplex PCR; TCRdb has only the in-frame clones, and not every one. Here the sample spans 95,000 to 100,000 clones, around 79% being singletons. Sequencing was performed on PBMCs. The source of these receptors is a woman between 40 and 50 years old in good health and CMV-seronegative. Each CDR3 is given with its conserved first and last residue. Size tells how often a clone was seen (once, few, many) or the class of an expanded clone, and some rows leave it out.

abundance	v_gene	CDR3aa
NA	TRBV6-6	CASSYSPELAKNIQYF
few	TRBV4-2	CASSPAIFRVPTNTGELFF
few	TRBV4-2	CASSTGTSSADTQYF
NA	TRBV5-6	CASSSGVGTINQPQHF
NA	TRBV7-9	CASSQSGSSYNEQFF
NA	TRBV4-3	CASSQEVRGLANTGELFF
once	TRBV11-2	CASSLGHGIGSYEQYF
NA	TRBV7-2	CASSLLFPSGRGETQYF
NA	TRBV18	CASSQLATGGDQPQHF
NA	TRBV6-5	CASQYGQNTGELFF
NA	TRBV4-1	CASSQDDRSVGNTIYF
NA	TRBV27	CASSSSGGSYEQYF
NA	TRBV2	CASSELQYSYEQYF
NA	TRBV29-1	CSVEAGNYGYTF
once	TRBV6-1	CASSPPGHDYYGYTF
NA	TRBV29-1	CSVDESGSGETQYF
NA	TRBV6-5	CASSLQGARTDTQYF
NA	TRBV9	CASSEQGNKDEQYF
NA	TRBV7-9	CASSFTGGYNSSTDTQYF
NA	TRBV7-2	CASSLGSGSLGNTIYF
NA	TRBV4-2	CASRTSLGMGPYEQYF
NA	TRBV19	CASSIRFARGGYEQYF
once	TRBV14	CASSQGQGVDEQYF
NA	TRBV10-3	CAISETGEASYEQYF
NA	TRBV29-1	CSVGGTSTDTQYF
NA	TRBV9	CASSVGPRDTEAFF
NA	TRBV9	CASSPRRGNGELFF
NA	TRBV6-5	CASSSTVNTEAFF
NA	TRBV13	CASRGGSGETQYF
NA	TRBV4-2	CASSYDRGYGYTF
NA	TRBV2	CASTRQPNTGELFF
NA	TRBV7-9	CASSLVAVQETQYF
NA	TRBV29-1	CSVGRGTGGTEAFF
once	TRBV25-1	CASSSTGTGKRNEQFF
once	TRBV7-9	CASSQGQGVEAFF
NA	TRBV10-2	CASVDRDRGLETQYF
few	TRBV20-1	CSVDMNTEAFF
NA	TRBV29-1	CSVEGPAQKLFF
NA	TRBV30	CAWGVPGGRANVLTF
once	TRBV6-1	CASSPGLSSNEKLFF
NA	TRBV6-1	CASSEERQGVVTDTQYF
NA	TRBV7-9	CASLPEWGDPYEQYF
once	TRBV7-9	CASSPGQADYYEQYF
NA	TRBV6-1	CASSRDRGYGYTF
NA	TRBV30	CAWSEGQPKAYGYTF
NA	TRBV6-5	CASSLRGGSDTQYF
NA	TRBV4-3	CASSQELAGPREQYF
NA	TRBV18	CASSPSISRAGVAYEQYF
NA	TRBV4-3	CASSQDASGEGGELFF
NA	TRBV4-1	CASSQALSSGLYNEQFF